This TCR beta chain is drawn from a study of vaccination and CD4 T cells after COVID-19. Background on the study: Recovered-phase convalescent patients showed SARS-CoV-2 positivity by nasal swab PCR; nine were mild, one severe. A vaccine, either BNT162b2 or mRNA-1273, was given to participants in two doses. The authors used overlapping spike peptides from SARS-CoV-2, HCoV-NL63, HCoV-OC43 and HCoV-229E to stimulate cells.

CDR1 and CDR2 (germline): MNHNS, SASEGT. This CDR3 has 17 residues. The ends lost 5 bases at V and 1 base at J; junction bases unmatched: 7. In the case of this clonotype: Its specificity is unknown.

Treatment indicated: approximately nine-day PBMC culture with coronavirus spike peptide pools or control peptides (ViraFEST assay). The Oncomine TCR Beta short-read assay sequenced DNA from cultured CD4+ T cells. Each CDR3 protein is one row after TCRdb ran MiXCR on the PCR reads. The repertoire has about 20,000 distinct CDR3 sequences, approximately 61% of them found once; the top ten carry about 3.5%. The chain combines TRBV6-1 with TRBJ2-7; TRBD2 aligns across 14 bases. The sequenced sample consisted of CD4+ T cells from blood, cultured in vitro. The TCR comes from a human donor who had recovered from COVID-19. The DNA of the CDR3 is TGTGCCAGCAGTCGCCCGGGACTAGCGGGAGTATCCTACGAGCAGTACTTC. The encoded protein is CASSRPGLAGVSYEQYF.